These T cell receptor beta chains were read from a single sample in a study of blood T cell repertoires in COVID-19. The assay was immunoSEQ multiplex PCR, and TCRdb's table has in-frame clones only and misses some. The sample holds approximately 220,000 clones, approximately 90% seen once. The specimen sequenced was PBMCs or T cells enriched from blood (not recorded which). These receptors came from a woman aged 18 to 35 in a cohort exposed to, infected with or recovered from COVID-19 (not recorded which). The CDR3 runs from the conserved cysteine through the conserved F or W. A D gene is named only where the DNA matches it firmly. Rows may omit the clone size; those that give it use once, few, many or a size class.

d_gene	abundance	v_gene	j_gene	CDR3nt	CDR3aa
TRBD1	.	TRBV2	TRBJ1-4	TGTGCCAGCAGGGGGACAGCAACTAATGAAAAACTGTTTTTT	CASRGTATNEKLFF
.	.	TRBV27	TRBJ1-1	TGTGCCAGCAGTTTTCGCCCGGGAAATAGGAACACTGAAGCTTTCTTT	CASSFRPGNRNTEAFF
.	many	TRBV18	TRBJ1-6	TGTGCCAGCTCACAAGGGAGGCTTTCACCCCTCCACTTT	CASSQGRLSPLHF
.	.	TRBV4-1	TRBJ1-5	TGCGCCAGCAGCTCCTCAGTGATTAGCAATCAGCCCCAGCATTTT	CASSSSVISNQPQHF
TRBD1	once	TRBV28	TRBJ2-7	TGTGCCAGCAGTTTAGCCGGGACAGGGGACGAGCAGTACTTC	CASSLAGTGDEQYF
.	.	TRBV24-1	TRBJ2-1	TGTGCCACCAGTGATCATGAAGACTTATACAATGAGCAGTTCTTC	CATSDHEDLYNEQFF
.	once	TRBV6-5	TRBJ1-4	TGTGCCAGCAGTAACAAGTTCGGGGATGAAAAACTGTTTTTT	CASSNKFGDEKLFF
.	.	TRBV29-1	TRBJ1-2	TGCAGCGTATTAGGAGGGGAGCGGGGCTACACCTTC	CSVLGGERGYTF
.	.	TRBV19	TRBJ1-5	TGTGCCAGTAGTATGGGGGGGCAGGGAAGTCAGCCCCAGCATTTT	CASSMGGQGSQPQHF
.	.	TRBV4-1	TRBJ1-3	TGCGCCAGCAGCCAAGGTACGGTGCTCTCTGGAAACACCATATATTTT	CASSQGTVLSGNTIYF
.	.	TRBV5-4	TRBJ1-5	TGTGCCAGCAGCTTCGGGGGGAGGGTAGAAAGCAATCAGCCCCAGCATTTT	CASSFGGRVESNQPQHF
.	.	TRBV6-5	TRBJ2-1	TGTGCCACGACAAGGGGTTACAATGAGCAGTTCTTC	CATTRGYNEQFF
TRBD1	.	TRBV6-5	TRBJ1-5	TGTGCCAGCAGTCCCAGGGGGCGGAATCAGCCCCAGCATTTT	CASSPRGRNQPQHF
.	.	TRBV10-2	TRBJ2-1	TGCGCCAGCAGTGAGTCGATGGGGGGACCTCAGGATGATAATGAGCAGTTCTTC	CASSESMGGPQDDNEQFF
.	.	TRBV15	TRBJ1-4	TGTGCCACCAGCGGGTTATTAGGTAGCTTGGCTAATGAAAAACTGTTTTTT	CATSGLLGSLANEKLFF
TRBD2	.	TRBV19	TRBJ2-3	TGTGCCAGTACCAAGGAGTTGGGAGCGGGGGGCCATGGGGGTACGCAGTATTTT	CASTKELGAGGHGGTQYF
TRBD1	once	TRBV7-6	TRBJ2-5	TGTGCCAGCAGCTTAGAGCCCGACAGGGCCCAGTACTTC	CASSLEPDRAQYF
.	.	TRBV7-2	TRBJ1-3	TGTGCCAGCAGCCTAACAGGGATCTCTGGAAACACCATATATTTT	CASSLTGISGNTIYF
.	once	TRBV11-1	TRBJ1-3	TGTGCCAGCAGCTTAGGACACTCTGGAAACACCATATATTTT	CASSLGHSGNTIYF
.	.	TRBV5-5	TRBJ1-1	TGTGCCAGCAGCCCGACAGGGAACACTGAAGCTTTCTTT	CASSPTGNTEAFF
TRBD2	.	TRBV7-9	TRBJ2-3	TGTGCCAGCAGCCAAAGGGCGGGAGGGGAAGATACGCAGTATTTT	CASSQRAGGEDTQYF
TRBD1	.	TRBV4-1	TRBJ1-1	TGCGCCAGCAGCCGAGTGGGACAGGGTACGAACACTGAAGCTTTCTTT	CASSRVGQGTNTEAFF
.	.	TRBV10-1	TRBJ1-2	TGCGCCAGCCCCAGGGGTGTATGCTATGGCTACACCTTC	CASPRGVCYGYTF
.	.	TRBV28	TRBJ1-6	TGTGCCAGCAGTTACGGATCCTTGGGGACTCCCCTTAATTCACCCCTCCACTTT	CASSYGSLGTPLNSPLHF
.	.	TRBV5-1	TRBJ2-5	TGCGCCAGCAGTTTGCGTGGGGGCATCGAGACCCAGTACTTC	CASSLRGGIETQYF
TRBD2	.	TRBV5-4	TRBJ2-5	TGTGCCAGCAGCTTGGACGGGACTAGGCAAGAGACCCAGTACTTC	CASSLDGTRQETQYF
TRBD1	few	TRBV6-5	TRBJ2-7	TGTGCCAGCAGCCTTGGACAGGGTAGCCACGAGCAGTACTTC	CASSLGQGSHEQYF